The sequence of this TCR beta chain was determined in a study of cytomegalovirus exposure and HLA in healthy donors. General study points: Cytomegalovirus association was listed for around 180 TCR beta chains. The classifier was said to identify cytomegalovirus status with high specificity and sensitivity.

TCRdb's copy holds only in-frame clones and misses some; the assay was immunoSEQ multiplex PCR. The data contain some 110,000 clones, more than 85% of them singletons. About this clone itself: Its antigen remains unknown.

This clonotype was obtained from a woman in her late teens or twenties in good health and CMV-seropositive. The sequenced sample consisted of PBMCs.

CDR3 amino acids: CASSRGPGANVLTF. DNA of the CDR3: TGTGCCAGCAGCAGGGGACCTGGGGCCAACGTCCTGACTTTC. J is TRBJ2-6 and V is TRBV6-1, with TRBD1 as a possible D gene (6 bases). The CDR3 sequence is 14 residues long. Trimming pared 6 bases from V and 2 bases from J, leaving 8 bases between. Germline assignment: CDR1 MNHNS and CDR2 SASEGT.